These T cell receptor beta chains were read from a single sample in a study of T and B cells in COVID-19 patients. TCRdb analysed the multiplex PCR reads with MiXCR anew, one entry per CDR3 protein. The data contain more than 10,000 distinct CDR3 sequences, 33% of them seen just once; the ten biggest clones take up 18%. Sequencing used blood. The receptors were gathered from a human donor with active COVID-19. Each CDR3 is given with its conserved first and last residue. The order of the fields is V gene, clone size, D gene, J gene, CDR3 protein, CDR3 DNA. The D gene is left open where the match is weak. Rows may omit the clone size; those that give it use once, few, many or a size class.

>TRBV7-2|-|TRBD1|TRBJ1-1
CASSLPRTGPEAFF
TGTGCCAGCAGCTTACCCCGGACAGGTCCTGAAGCTTTCTTT
>TRBV7-2|-|-|TRBJ1-3
CASSPQARTGNTIYF
TGTGCCAGCAGCCCCCAGGCGAGGACTGGAAACACCATATATTTT
>TRBV12-3/TRBV12-4|-|TRBD1|TRBJ1-2
CASSSEGAGGYTF
TGTGCCAGCAGTTCCGAGGGGGCGGGCGGCTACACCTTC
>TRBV5-6|few|-|TRBJ2-1
CARSYPTSRGYNEQFF
TGTGCCAGAAGCTACCCGACTAGTCGGGGGTACAATGAGCAGTTCTTC
>TRBV6-1|-|TRBD2|TRBJ2-1
CASRIGGGIYNDQFF
TGTGCCAGCAGGATCGGGGGGGGAATCTACAATGACCAGTTCTTC
>TRBV20-1|-|TRBD2|TRBJ2-1
CSANLPGGYNEQFF
TGCAGTGCTAACTTGCCGGGGGGGTACAATGAGCAGTTCTTC
>TRBV6-5|few|-|TRBJ2-7
CASSDVWGRMVGSYEQYF
TGTGCCAGCAGTGACGTTTGGGGGCGCATGGTCGGATCCTACGAGCAGTACTTC
>TRBV6-5|medium-sized|TRBD2|TRBJ2-1
CASSDDGGGSYNEQFF
TGTGCCAGCAGTGATGACGGGGGAGGGTCCTACAATGAGCAGTTCTTC
>TRBV5-1|-|-|TRBJ2-2
CASSLASGARGGELFF
TGCGCCAGCAGCTTGGCCTCGGGGGCCAGGGGCGGGGAGCTGTTTTTT
>TRBV18|-|-|TRBJ1-5
CASSLTGSVSNQPQHF
TGTGCCAGCTCACTAACAGGTAGCGTCAGCAATCAGCCCCAGCATTTT
>TRBV6-1|few|-|TRBJ2-6
CASLGPRRVSGANVLTF
TGTGCCAGCTTAGGCCCCCGACGGGTCTCTGGGGCCAACGTCCTGACTTTC
>TRBV12-3/TRBV12-4|few|-|TRBJ1-1
CASSSYRANTEAFF
TGTGCCAGCAGTAGTTACAGAGCGAACACTGAAGCTTTCTTT
>TRBV5-5|medium-sized|-|TRBJ2-7
CASSLAGETYYEQYF
TGTGCCAGCAGCTTGGCCGGGGAGACGTACTACGAGCAGTACTTC
>TRBV6-5|medium-sized|-|TRBJ2-1
CASSSKLAYNEQFF
TGTGCCAGCTCGTCCAAATTGGCCTACAATGAGCAGTTCTTC
>TRBV7-2|-|-|TRBJ1-2
CASSPQGGLNYGYTF
TGTGCCAGCAGCCCACAGGGAGGCTTAAACTATGGCTACACCTTC
>TRBV29-1|medium-sized|TRBD1|TRBJ2-1
CSVEDQWDRVGNEQFF
TGCAGCGTTGAAGATCAATGGGACAGGGTAGGCAATGAGCAGTTCTTC
>TRBV18|few|-|TRBJ1-2
CASSPGDYLGRSSGYTF
TGTGCCAGCTCACCAGGGGACTATCTAGGGCGGTCATCAGGCTACACCTTC
>TRBV18|medium-sized|-|TRBJ2-7
CASSPPSLVGYEQYF
TGTGCCAGCTCACCACCCTCACTAGTCGGCTACGAGCAGTACTTC
>TRBV4-3|-|-|TRBJ1-2
CASSQGTASNYGYTF
TGCGCCAGCAGCCAAGGGACCGCATCTAACTATGGCTACACCTTC
>TRBV15|medium-sized|TRBD1|TRBJ2-5
CATSGAGGLGTQYF
TGTGCCACCAGCGGCGCAGGGGGCTTGGGGACCCAGTACTTC
>TRBV6-1|-|-|TRBJ2-7
CASSEAPPSQGREQYF
TGTGCCAGCAGTGAAGCCCCTCCTTCACAGGGGAGGGAGCAGTACTTC
>TRBV19|-|-|TRBJ1-1
CASSITWNTEAFF
TGTGCCAGTAGTATCACTTGGAACACTGAAGCTTTCTTT
>TRBV5-1|-|-|TRBJ1-6
CASSFNQDSPLHF
TGCGCCAGCAGCTTTAACCAGGATTCACCCCTCCACTTT
>TRBV6-4|-|-|TRBJ2-2
CASSAGGATGELFF
TGTGCCAGCAGTGCGGGGGGCGCTACCGGGGAGCTGTTTTTT
>TRBV12-3/TRBV12-4|-|-|TRBJ2-1
CASSSGQGRNEQFF
TGTGCCAGCAGTTCCGGGCAGGGGAGGAATGAGCAGTTCTTC
>TRBV5-3|few|-|TRBJ1-1
CARSLLGRPQAFF
TGTGCCAGAAGCCTCTTGGGCCGACCCCAAGCTTTCTTT
>TRBV6-5|-|TRBD2|TRBJ2-7
CASSPQRGGTYEQYF
TGTGCCAGCAGCCCCCAGCGGGGGGGTACCTACGAGCAGTACTTC
>TRBV5-6|few|-|TRBJ2-7
CASSLFGAVKFYEQYF
TGTGCCAGCAGCTTGTTTGGAGCAGTGAAATTCTACGAGCAGTACTTC
>TRBV28|once|-|TRBJ2-1
CASSLYNNEQFF
TGTGCCAGCAGTTTGTATAACAATGAGCAGTTCTTC
>TRBV24-1|-|TRBD1|TRBJ2-1
CATRTGNGNYNEQFF
TGTGCCACCAGGACAGGGAATGGGAACTACAATGAGCAGTTCTTC
>TRBV6-1|medium-sized|-|TRBJ2-1
CASSSGLDYNEQFF
TGTGCCAGCAGTTCAGGATTAGACTACAATGAGCAGTTCTTC
>TRBV6-1|-|-|TRBJ1-5
CASSEPGLAQHF
TGTGCCAGCAGTGAGCCCGGGCTGGCCCAGCATTTT
>TRBV5-6|few|-|TRBJ2-1
CASSFTTGNSYNEQFF
TGTGCCAGCAGCTTTACTACGGGAAATAGCTACAATGAGCAGTTCTTC
>TRBV15|-|TRBD1|TRBJ1-4
CATSSTGTGGEKLFF
TGTGCCACCAGCAGTACCGGGACAGGTGGCGAAAAACTGTTTTTT
>TRBV6-1|medium-sized|-|TRBJ1-1
CASRPGHYLMNTEAFF
TGTGCCAGCAGGCCGGGACACTACCTTATGAACACTGAAGCTTTCTTT
>TRBV6-1|-|-|TRBJ1-2
CASSENGWPGYTF
TGTGCCAGCAGTGAAAACGGGTGGCCAGGCTACACCTTC
>TRBV4-3|-|TRBD1|TRBJ1-2
CASSHRSGQGRYGYTF
TGCGCCAGCAGCCACCGTTCGGGACAGGGGCGCTATGGCTACACCTTC
>TRBV19|medium-sized|-|TRBJ2-7
CASSPSPVSYEQYF
TGTGCCAGTAGTCCCTCCCCTGTCTCCTACGAGCAGTACTTC
>TRBV5-5|medium-sized|-|TRBJ2-7
CASSLDHAVYEQYF
TGTGCCAGCAGCTTGGACCACGCGGTCTACGAGCAGTACTTC
>TRBV6-2/TRBV6-3|-|-|TRBJ1-2
CASVETGVNYGYTF
TGTGCCAGTGTGGAGACAGGCGTAAACTATGGCTACACCTTC
>TRBV27|-|-|TRBJ2-7
CASSLSRGSYEQYF
TGTGCCAGCAGTTTATCCAGGGGCTCCTACGAGCAGTACTTC
>TRBV15|-|-|TRBJ2-6
CATSRGLGGTDFSGANVLTF
TGTGCCACCAGCAGGGGGCTAGGAGGGACAGACTTCTCTGGGGCCAACGTCCTGACTTTC
>TRBV29-1|medium-sized|-|TRBJ1-3
CSVGKSSGNTIYF
TGCAGCGTAGGGAAGAGCTCTGGAAACACCATATATTTT
>TRBV6-5|-|TRBD1|TRBJ1-2
CASSHPPGTGHYGYTF
TGTGCCAGCAGCCATCCCCCCGGGACAGGCCACTATGGCTACACCTTC
>TRBV19|few|TRBD2|TRBJ2-7
CASSISGGGSYEQYF
TGTGCCAGTAGTATTAGCGGGGGGGGCTCCTACGAGCAGTACTTC
>TRBV12-3/TRBV12-4|few|-|TRBJ2-7
CASSSLRVLIF
TGTGCCAGCAGTTCCCTCCGGGTCCTAATCTTC
>TRBV12-3/TRBV12-4|medium-sized|-|TRBJ2-2
CASSSVSAGELFF
TGTGCCAGCAGCTCCGTTAGCGCCGGGGAGCTGTTTTTT
>TRBV6-1|few|-|TRBJ1-6
CASSESAGQISPLHF
TGTGCCAGCAGTGAATCGGCAGGACAGATTTCACCCCTCCACTTT
>TRBV19|medium-sized|-|TRBJ1-5
CASRLKERQPQHF
TGTGCCAGTAGACTCAAGGAACGTCAGCCCCAGCATTTT
>TRBV29-1|medium-sized|TRBD2|TRBJ2-5
CSAGGGPQYF
TGCAGCGCTGGGGGGGGTCCCCAGTACTTC